Following are 12 T cell receptor beta chains from one sample sequenced in a study of blood T cell repertoires in COVID-19. The repertoire was sequenced with immunoSEQ multiplex PCR; TCRdb's copy has only in-frame clones and lacks some. The sample has a few hundred thousand clones; around nine tenths are singletons. Sequencing input: peripheral blood. The receptors were sampled from a man aged 55 to 70 with acute or convalescent COVID-19.

The rearrangement joins TRBV29-1 to TRBJ1-1; 7 positions match TRBD1. This CDR3 has 14 residues. The trim removed 4 bases at V and 0 bases at J, leaving 5 bases unmatched. CDR1 and CDR2 from the germline V gene are SQVTM and ANQGSEA. The CDR3 sequence: CSVATGVMNTEAFF. CDR3 sequence (DNA): TGCAGCGTTGCTACAGGGGTAATGAACACTGAAGCTTTCTTT.

The chain has TRBV7-9 and TRBJ1-1; a possible D gene is TRBD1 (5 bases). Germline V gene data show CDR1 as SEHNR and CDR2 as FQNEAQ (reference sequence). The CDR3 is 12 amino acids. V lost 7 bases to trimming and J lost 12 bases, with 18 bases between them. DNA for the CDR3: TGTGCCAGCACAAGTGGGGTCAGGGTTACTTTCTTT. Protein sequence: CASTSGVRVTFF.

The chain joins TRBV7-9 to TRBJ2-3, with D maybe TRBD1 (5 bases). The V end was cut by 7 bases, the J end by 6 bases, with 20 bases between. CDR1 and CDR2 from the germline V gene are SEHNR and FQNEAQ (reference sequence). CDR3 length equals 15 residues. The CDR3 spells CASIDLGPNRDTQYF. CDR3 bases: TGTGCCAGCATCGACTTGGGGCCCAACCGCGATACGCAGTATTTT.

This clone appeared a single time. V gene TRBV5-5 combines with J gene TRBJ1-1; 9 bases line up with TRBD1. V lost 2 bases, J lost 3 bases, and 8 bases stayed unmatched. The CDR3 extends over 16 amino acids. Germline lookup yields CDR1 SGHKS and CDR2 YYEKEE (reference sequence). The CDR3 reads CASSLRPGQGDTEAFF. The CDR3 bases are TGTGCCAGCAGCTTACGACCGGGACAGGGTGACACTGAAGCTTTCTTT. Variable domain in full (rest from reference TRBV5-5 and TRBJ1-1): DAGVTQSPTHLIKTRGQQVTLRCSPISGHKSVSWYQQVLGQGPQFIFQYYEKEERGRGNFPDRFSARQFPNYSSELNVNALLLGDSALYLCASSLRPGQGDTEAFFGQGTRLTVV.

This chain links TRBV5-1 with TRBJ2-2; 7 nucleotides line up with TRBD1. V lost 1 base, J lost 0 bases, and 9 bases stayed unmatched. Germline CDR1 and CDR2: SGHRS and YFSETQ. The CDR3 is 18 residues long. The CDR3 spells CASSLPDDRASNTGELFF. In DNA form, the CDR3 reads TGCGCCAGCAGCTTGCCAGATGACAGGGCATCGAACACCGGGGAGCTGTTTTTT.

V gene TRBV5-1 combines with J gene TRBJ1-4, with D possibly being TRBD1 (5 bases). Germline assignment: CDR1 SGHRS and CDR2 YFSETQ. This CDR3 comprises 16 residues. V was shortened by 5 bases and J by 3 bases, with 17 bases between the two germline ends. The CDR3 loop is CASRRTTGGSNEKLFF. The DNA of the CDR3 is TGCGCCAGCAGGCGTACGACGGGGGGATCTAATGAAAAACTGTTTTTT.

This chain uses TRBV9 with TRBJ2-5; 10 bases fit TRBD2. CDR1 SGDLS and CDR2 YYNGEE come from the germline V gene. The CDR3 runs to 16 residues. Germline trimming cut 0 bases from V and 1 base from J; bases unmatched to any gene: 3. The chain's CDR3 is CASSVVSGGAQETQYF. Here the CDR3 DNA reads TGTGCCAGCAGCGTAGTAAGCGGGGGGGCCCAAGAGACCCAGTACTTC.

The chain employs TRBV28 and TRBJ2-7; a possible D gene is TRBD1 (6 bases). V lost 5 bases and J 5 bases, leaving 16 bases between the germline ends. Germline V gene lookup returns CDR1 MDHEN and CDR2 SYDVKM. The CDR3 extends over 14 amino acids. The CDR3 region has the DNA TGTGCCAGCAGTGTGCAGGGGAAAGGCCACGAGCAGTACTTC. Protein product: CASSVQGKGHEQYF.

The CDR3 region has the DNA TGTGCCAGTAGTATAGCAGGGGACACAAGCTCCTACGAGCAGTACTTC. Its protein product is CASSIAGDTSSYEQYF. V gene TRBV19 combines with J gene TRBJ2-7; perhaps TRBD1 as D (6 bases). In germline, CDR1 is LNHDA, CDR2 SQIVND (reference sequence). The V gene lost 1 base and the J gene lost 0 bases, with 13 bases spanning the gap. The CDR3 spans 16 residues.

The rearrangement links TRBV5-4 to TRBJ2-7; 8 nucleotides match TRBD1. Germline values: CDR1 SGHNT, CDR2 YYREEE (reference sequence). V shed 4 bases and J 4 bases; nucleotides not matched to a gene: 22. The CDR3 has 19 amino acids. The CDR3 DNA follows: TGTGCCAGCAGCCCAGGTGGAGGGATCGGGACAGGTAAATTGTACGAGCAGTACTTC. It encodes CASSPGGGIGTGKLYEQYF.

This clone turned up a few times. The V call is TRBV7-2, the J call TRBJ1-2, with D possibly TRBD1 on 6 matching bases. V was cut by 6 bases and J by 6 bases, with 23 bases left in between. Germline V gives CDR1 SGHTA, CDR2 FQGNSA. The CDR3 spans 16 residues. DNA for the CDR3: TGTGCCAGCAGAATAGGGTCAGGGGCCCGGGGAGATGGCTACACCTTC. Amino acids: CASRIGSGARGDGYTF. Variable domain in full (rest from reference TRBV7-2 and TRBJ1-2): GAGVSQSPSNKVTEKGKDVELRCDPISGHTALYWYRQSLGQGLEFLIYFQGNSAPDKSGLPSDRFSAERTGGSVSTLTIQRTQQEDSAVYLCASRIGSGARGDGYTFGSGTRLTVV.

This rearrangement joins TRBV2 to TRBJ2-7; 11 nucleotides align to TRBD1. The CDR3 has 14 amino acids. Looked up from germline, CDR1 is SNHLY and CDR2 is FYNNEI. Trimming removed 6 bases from V and 3 bases from J; junction bases left unmatched: 4. In DNA form, the CDR3 reads TGTGCCAGCAGCGGACAGGGGGCGGACTACGAGCAGTACTTC. Amino acid sequence: CASSGQGADYEQYF.